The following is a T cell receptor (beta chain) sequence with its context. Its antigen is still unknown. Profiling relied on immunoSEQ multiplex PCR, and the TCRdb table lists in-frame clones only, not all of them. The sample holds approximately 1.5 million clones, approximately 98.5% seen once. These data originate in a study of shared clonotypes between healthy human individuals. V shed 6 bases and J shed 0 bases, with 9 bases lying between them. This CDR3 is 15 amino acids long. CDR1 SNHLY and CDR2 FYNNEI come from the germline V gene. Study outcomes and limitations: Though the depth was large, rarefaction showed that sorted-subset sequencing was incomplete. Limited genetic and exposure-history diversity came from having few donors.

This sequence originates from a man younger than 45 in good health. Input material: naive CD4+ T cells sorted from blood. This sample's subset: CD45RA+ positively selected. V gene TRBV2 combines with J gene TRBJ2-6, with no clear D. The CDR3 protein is CASRWTPSGANVLTF. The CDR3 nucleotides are TGTGCCAGCAGATGGACGCCCTCTGGGGCCAACGTCCTGACTTTC.